These 6 T cell receptor beta chains share one sample of origin, sequenced in a study of early T cells in non-severe SARS-CoV-2 infection. MiXCR was run by TCRdb on the 5' RACE reads, yielding one entry per CDR3 protein. The sample has about 70,000 distinct CDR3 sequences, over 8% seen once; the top ten hold 15% to 18%. The sequences come from whole blood, collected at baseline. All receptors come from an adult who was a healthcare worker with PCR-confirmed SARS-CoV-2 infection or an uninfected control (not recorded which).

This clonotype came up many times. The chain links TRBV5-1 to TRBJ1-5, with no clear D. The CDR3 has 14 residues. Germline-derived CDR1 and CDR2 are SGHRS and YFSETQ. The germline V and J ends were trimmed by 4 bases and 5 bases, with 13 bases remaining between them. The CDR3 region is CASSVLEADQPQHF. Here the CDR3 DNA reads TGCGCCAGCAGCGTGTTAGAGGCAGATCAGCCCCAGCATTTT.

This clonotype was recorded many times. The rearrangement joins TRBV7-8 to TRBJ1-4, with TRBD1 as a possible D gene (5 bases). CDR1 and CDR2 from the germline V gene are SGHVS and FQNEAQ. The ends were cut back, 5 bases at V and 5 bases at J, with 15 bases in the middle. The CDR3 sequence is 15 residues long. CDR3 DNA sequence: TGTGCCAGCAGCATGACCGGGGCACGGAATGAAAAACTGTTTTTT. As protein: CASSMTGARNEKLFF.

This clonotype was detected ten times or more. The rearrangement joins TRBV20-1 to TRBJ1-4; D is unclear. Trimming stripped 0 bases from V and 6 bases from J, with 11 bases between. This CDR3 spans 14 amino acids. Germline CDR1 DFQATT, CDR2 SNEGSKA (reference sequence). CDR3 protein: CSARDWVKDEKLFF. As DNA, the CDR3 is TGCAGTGCTAGAGATTGGGTTAAGGATGAAAAACTGTTTTTT.

This clonotype has a count of ten or more. The chain recombines TRBV27 with TRBJ2-3; 8 nucleotides agree with TRBD1. Germline CDR1 is MNHEY and CDR2 is SMNVEV (reference sequence). Trimming took 3 bases from V and 2 from J; bases not matched to a gene: 7. The CDR3 loop spans 16 amino acids. CDR3 amino acids: CASSFSGTGYTDTQYF. CDR3 bases: TGTGCCAGCAGTTTCTCCGGGACAGGCTACACAGATACGCAGTATTTT.

This clonotype came up a few times. The chain joins TRBV6-5 to TRBJ2-7; TRBD1 matches at 8 bases. The CDR3 loop spans 16 amino acids. Germline values: CDR1 MNHEY, CDR2 SVGAGI. Trimming cost V 0 bases and J 2 bases; bases outside gene matches: 6. The CDR3 DNA sequence: TGTGCCAGCAGTTACTCGACGGGACAGGTTACCTACGAGCAGTACTTC. It codes for CASSYSTGQVTYEQYF.

This clonotype was seen ten or more times. V gene TRBV27 combines with J gene TRBJ1-1, with 10 bases that match TRBD1. The CDR3 has 17 amino acids. Unmatched junction bases numbered 8, after V lost 3 bases and J lost 1 base. The germline CDR1 and CDR2 sequences are MNHEY and SMNVEV (reference sequence). The CDR3 loop is CASSFHDRGPGNTEAFF. Written as DNA, the CDR3 is TGTGCCAGCAGTTTTCATGACAGGGGGCCGGGGAACACTGAAGCTTTCTTT.